The clone carrying this TCR beta chain was observed at least ten times. TCRdb re-derived calls from the reads in MiXCR, one entry per CDR3 protein. Of more than 75,000 distinct CDR3 sequences in the sample, around 3.5% were seen once. This record belongs to a study of T cell repertoires in cytomegalovirus infection. The length of the CDR3 is 18 residues. V dropped 1 base and J dropped 3 bases, with 21 bases sitting between them. Sequenced sample: PBMCs. This TCR came from a human donor in good health (CMV status not recorded). Some clones in this sample may be carry-over from other donors' samples. The V gene is TRBV12-3 or TRBV12-4, the J gene TRBJ1-1, with D perhaps matching TRBD1 (5 bases). CDR3 in amino acids: CASSLGSLGGGLDTEAFF. The CDR3 region has the DNA TGTGCCAGCAGTTTAGGTTCTCTCGGGGGAGGTTTGGACACTGAAGCTTTCTTT.